This T cell receptor beta chain is drawn from a study of radiation and T cells in renal cell carcinoma. Looking at the study overall: Nephrectomy followed 15 Gy stereotactic body radiation by 4 weeks.

The time point: blood 2 weeks post-SBRT. The treatment was: 15 Gy SBRT to primary tumor, nephrectomy 4 weeks later. This renal cell carcinoma was of the clear cell type. The CDR3 spans 14 residues. Trimming left V 0 bases short and J 4 bases short, with 11 bases between. Germline V gives CDR1 SGHRS, CDR2 YFSETQ. Findings and caveats of the study: No pretreatment tumor biopsies were available for baseline clonotypes. Top tumor clonotypes rose in blood 2 weeks post-radiation, then contracted.

Note on this clone: The antigen remains unidentified.

Some clones are missing from TCRdb's copy, which holds only in-frame ones; the method was immunoSEQ multiplex PCR. The sample holds about 130,000 clones, around 89% seen once. This specimen was blood, taken from a patient whose treatment included radiotherapy and nephrectomy. V and J are TRBV5-1 and TRBJ2-7; D call uncertain. This clonotype was sampled from a woman aged 70-85 years with renal cell carcinoma. This CDR3 is CASSLVTDIYEQYF. The CDR3 DNA reads TGCGCCAGCAGCTTGGTTACAGACATATACGAGCAGTACTTC.